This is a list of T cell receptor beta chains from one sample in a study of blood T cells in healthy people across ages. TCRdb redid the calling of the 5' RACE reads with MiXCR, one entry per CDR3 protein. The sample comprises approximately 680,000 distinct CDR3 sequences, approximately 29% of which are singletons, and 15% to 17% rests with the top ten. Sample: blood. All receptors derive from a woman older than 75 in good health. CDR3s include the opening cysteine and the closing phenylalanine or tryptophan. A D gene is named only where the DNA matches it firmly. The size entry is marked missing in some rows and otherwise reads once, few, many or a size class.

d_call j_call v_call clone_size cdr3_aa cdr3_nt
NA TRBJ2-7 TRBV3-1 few CASSPRTVSCEQYF TGTGCCAGCAGCCCACGGACAGTTTCCTGCGAGCAGTACTTC
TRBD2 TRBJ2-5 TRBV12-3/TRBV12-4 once CASSPIAGGYKQYF TGTGCCAGCAGTCCCATAGCGGGGGGCTACAAGCAGTACTTC
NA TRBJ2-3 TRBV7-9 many CASSLAQRDTQYF TGTGCCAGCAGCTTAGCTCAGAGAGATACGCAGTATTTT
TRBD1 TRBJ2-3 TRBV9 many CASSLQGAGTDTQYF TGTGCCAGCAGCCTACAGGGGGCTGGCACAGATACGCAGTATTTT
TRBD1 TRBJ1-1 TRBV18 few CASSQGARDTEAFF TGTGCCAGCTCCCAGGGGGCCCGGGACACTGAAGCTTTCTTT
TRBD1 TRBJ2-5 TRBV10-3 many CAISAAGTVKETQYF TGTGCCATCAGTGCCGCCGGGACAGTCAAAGAGACCCAGTACTTC
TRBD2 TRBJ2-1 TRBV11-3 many CASSPGTSGEYNEQFF TGTGCCAGCAGCCCGGGGACTAGCGGTGAATACAATGAGCAGTTCTTC
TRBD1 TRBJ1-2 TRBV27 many CASSLLGQGAHGYTF TGTGCCAGCAGTTTACTTGGACAGGGGGCCCATGGCTACACCTTC
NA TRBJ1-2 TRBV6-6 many CASSLTHIGYTF TGTGCCAGCAGTTTGACCCACATTGGCTACACCTTC
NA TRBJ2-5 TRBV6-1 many CASITTSTGETQYF TGTGCCAGCATTACGACCTCTACCGGGGAGACCCAGTACTTC
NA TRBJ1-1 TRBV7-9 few CASSLGNFASSRAFF TGTGCCAGCAGCCTTGGGAACTTTGCTAGTAGTCGAGCTTTCTTT
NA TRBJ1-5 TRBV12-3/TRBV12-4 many CASSGVLSNQPQHF TGTGCCAGCAGTGGGGTATTGAGCAATCAGCCCCAGCATTTT
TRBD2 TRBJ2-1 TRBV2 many CASRAGGLSYNEQFF TGTGCCAGCCGGGCGGGGGGATTATCCTACAATGAGCAGTTCTTC
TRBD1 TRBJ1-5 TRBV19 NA CASSMGQGPVQPQHF TGTGCCAGTAGTATGGGACAGGGGCCCGTTCAGCCCCAGCATTTT
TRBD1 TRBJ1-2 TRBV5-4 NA CASRFDSGTVRDGYTF TGTGCCAGCAGATTTGACTCTGGGACAGTGAGAGATGGCTACACCTTC
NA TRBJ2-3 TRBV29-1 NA CGADRAGRDTQYF TGCGGCGCCGATAGGGCAGGACGTGATACGCAGTATTTT
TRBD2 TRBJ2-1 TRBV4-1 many CASSQQGLAGGREQFF TGCGCCAGCAGCCAACAGGGACTAGCGGGGGGGCGGGAGCAGTTCTTC
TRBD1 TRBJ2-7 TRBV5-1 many CASSQGQRSYEQYF TGCGCCAGCAGCCAGGGACAGAGAAGCTACGAGCAGTACTTC
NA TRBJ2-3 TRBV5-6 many CASSLSRTEYHGATDTQYF TGTGCCAGCAGCTTGTCGAGGACGGAGTATCATGGGGCCACAGATACGCAGTATTTT
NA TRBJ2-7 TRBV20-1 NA CSEGGDIGEQYF TGCAGCGAAGGGGGGGATATCGGCGAGCAGTACTTC
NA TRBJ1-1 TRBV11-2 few CASSSHTRGTAEAFF TGTGCCAGCAGCTCCCACACGCGGGGGACCGCTGAAGCTTTCTTT
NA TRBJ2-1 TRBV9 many CASSVAPTAGSYNEQFF TGTGCCAGCAGCGTAGCCCCGACCGCGGGGTCATACAATGAGCAGTTCTTC
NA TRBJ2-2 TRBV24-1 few CATSDPRTTGGELFF TGTGCCACCAGTGATCCTCGGACGACGGGCGGGGAGCTGTTTTTT
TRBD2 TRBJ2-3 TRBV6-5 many CASSYSRGASDTQYF TGTGCCAGCAGTTACTCGCGGGGGGCTTCAGATACGCAGTATTTT
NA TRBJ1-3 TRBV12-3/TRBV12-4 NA CASSLVAPPGNTIYF TGTGCCAGCAGTTTAGTTGCGCCTCCTGGAAACACCATATATTTT
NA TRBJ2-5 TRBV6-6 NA CASSDGQSQETQYF TGTGCCAGCAGCGACGGACAGAGCCAAGAGACCCAGTACTTC
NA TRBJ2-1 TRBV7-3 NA CASSPMGGAGLDEQFF TGTGCCAGCAGCCCGATGGGGGGGGCCGGGCTAGATGAGCAGTTCTTC
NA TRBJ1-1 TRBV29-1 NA CSVTLSTEAFF TGCAGCGTTACTCTGAGCACTGAAGCTTTCTTT
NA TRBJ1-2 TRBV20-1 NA CSAGAQGGGYTF TGCAGTGCTGGTGCCCAGGGAGGAGGCTACACCTTC
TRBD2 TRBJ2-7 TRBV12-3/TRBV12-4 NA CASSLPTTGGEQYF TGTGCCAGCAGTCTTCCGACGACGGGGGGCGAGCAGTACTTC
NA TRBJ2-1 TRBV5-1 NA CASSLSPDNEQFF TGCGCCAGCAGCTTGTCGCCCGACAATGAGCAGTTCTTC
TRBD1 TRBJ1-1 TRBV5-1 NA CASSGKGQGGSEAFF TGCGCCAGCAGCGGGAAGGGACAGGGGGGCTCTGAAGCTTTCTTT
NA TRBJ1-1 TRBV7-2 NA CASSWQMNTEAFF TGTGCCAGCAGCTGGCAAATGAACACTGAAGCTTTCTTT
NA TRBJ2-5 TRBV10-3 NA CAVQGIQETRYF TGCGCCGTACAGGGTATCCAAGAGACCCGGTACTTC
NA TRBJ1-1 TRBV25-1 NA CASSPADVKKDTEAFF TGTGCCAGCAGTCCCGCCGACGTGAAGAAGGACACTGAAGCTTTCTTT
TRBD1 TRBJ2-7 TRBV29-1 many CSVEAPDRGMSEQYF TGCAGCGTTGAAGCCCCGGACAGGGGAATGTCCGAGCAGTACTTC
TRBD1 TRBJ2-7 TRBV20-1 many CSAPRLQGAMYEQYF TGCAGTGCTCCCCGGCTGCAGGGGGCGATGTACGAGCAGTACTTC
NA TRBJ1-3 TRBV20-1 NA CSARGTQGIGNTIYF TGCAGTGCTAGAGGGACTCAGGGGATAGGGAACACCATATATTTT
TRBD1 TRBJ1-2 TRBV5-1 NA CASRRGTAVTF TGCGCCAGCAGGCGTGGGACAGCGGTCACCTTC
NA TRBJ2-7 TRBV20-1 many CSAPELPSYEQYF TGCAGTGCTCCCGAGTTGCCGTCCTACGAGCAGTACTTC